Below, 18 T cell receptor beta chains from the same sample are listed, as sequenced in a study of T cell responses to AZD1222 COVID-19 vaccine. TCRdb's copy holds only in-frame clones and misses some; the assay was immunoSEQ multiplex PCR. The data hold over 130,000 clones, with 80% to 95% observed a single time. This sample comprised peripheral blood, obtained 28 days after the second AZD1222 dose. The receptors were sampled from an adult who received the AZD1222 COVID-19 vaccine.

The chain employs TRBV28 and TRBJ1-2; 9 bases are a match to TRBD1. The trim removed 5 bases at V and 3 bases at J, leaving 7 bases unmatched. CDR3 length equals 15 residues. Germline lookup yields CDR1 MDHEN and CDR2 SYDVKM. The CDR3 coding sequence is TGTGCCAGCAGTAGTCCCGGGACAGGGTACTATGGCTACACCTTC. Translating it yields CASSSPGTGYYGYTF.

The CDR3 spells CASSLETVAGTEAFF. The CDR3 bases are TGCGCCAGCAGCTTGGAAACCGTCGCTGGGACTGAAGCTTTCTTT. The chain uses TRBV5-1 and TRBJ1-1; D remains unclear. The CDR3 has 15 amino acids. Looked up from germline, CDR1 is SGHRS and CDR2 is YFSETQ. The V end lost 0 bases, the J end lost 5 bases, and 14 bases lay between the germline ends.

The V and J genes are TRBV27 and TRBJ1-2, with TRBD1 matching over 10 bases. This CDR3 spans 18 amino acids. The junction had 16 bases not matched to a gene; V was cut back by 2 bases and J by 7 bases. CDR1 and CDR2 (germline): MNHEY, SMNVEV (reference sequence). The CDR3 is CASSLTPGTGEYFGGYTF. The CDR3 coding sequence is TGTGCCAGCAGTTTAACCCCCGGGACAGGGGAGTATTTTGGTGGCTACACCTTC.

The chain has TRBV30 and TRBJ1-4, with D perhaps matching TRBD1 (5 bases). The V end lost 1 base, the J end lost 7 bases, and 16 bases lay between the germline ends. The CDR3 extends over 15 amino acids. CDR1 GTSNPN and CDR2 SVGIG come from the germline V gene (reference sequence). CDR3 amino acids: CAWSARPQGGEKLFF. The CDR3, as DNA: TGTGCCTGGAGTGCGAGACCTCAGGGTGGTGAAAAACTGTTTTTT.

This clone was recorded only once. The chain links TRBV15 to TRBJ2-7; D is uncertain. V lost 0 bases and J lost 5, with 14 bases in between. The length of the CDR3 is 15 residues. The V gene's germline CDR1 is LNHNV and CDR2 YYDKDF (reference sequence). The CDR3 is CATSRDSSRDDEQYF. The DNA of the CDR3 is TGTGCCACCAGCAGAGATAGTTCGAGAGACGACGAGCAGTACTTC. The complete variable domain, with remaining parts taken from reference TRBV15 and TRBJ2-7, reads DAMVIQNPRYQVTQFGKPVTLSCSQTLNHNVMYWYQQKSSQAPKLLFHYYDKDFNNEADTPDNFQSRRPNTSFCFLDIRSPGLGDTAMYLCATSRDSSRDDEQYFGPGTRLTVT.

This rearrangement joins TRBV28 to TRBJ2-1, with TRBD2 matching over 10 bases. CDR1 is MDHEN, CDR2 SYDVKM, per germline. CDR3 length: 15 residues. The V gene end was trimmed by 6 bases and the J gene end by 2 bases; junction bases not matched to a gene: 4. CDR3 nucleotide sequence: TGTGCCAGCAGGGGAGCGGGAGGGCCCTACAATGAGCAGTTCTTC. Translation: CASRGAGGPYNEQFF.

This clone was seen once. The J gene is TRBJ1-2, the V gene TRBV11-2, with unresolved D. The V gene's germline CDR1 is SGHAT and CDR2 FQNNGV. Trimming pared 4 bases from V and 5 bases from J, leaving 11 bases between. CDR3 length: 13 amino acids. CDR3 DNA: TGTGCCAGCAGCTCCACCGGGCCTTATGGCTACACCTTC. Amino acids: CASSSTGPYGYTF.

The CDR3 loop reads CASSINPSTDTQYF. The DNA for the CDR3 is TGTGCCAGTTCTATAAATCCTAGCACAGATACGCAGTATTTT. The V and J genes are TRBV19 and TRBJ2-3, with D uncertain. CDR3 length equals 14 residues. Germline V gene lookup returns CDR1 LNHDA and CDR2 SQIVND (reference sequence). Trimming removed 8 bases at V and 0 bases at J, with 12 bases between. The whole variable domain, remainder taken from reference TRBV19 and TRBJ2-3, is DGGITQSPKYLFRKEGQNVTLSCEQNLNHDAMYWYRQDPGQGLRLIYYSQIVNDFQKGDIAEGYSVSREKKESFPLTVTSAQKNPTAFYLCASSINPSTDTQYFGPGTRLTVL.

The V and J genes are TRBV11-2 and TRBJ2-2; 9 bases are shared with TRBD1. Germline trimming cut 5 bases from V and 3 bases from J; bases unmatched to any gene: 4. The germline V gene has CDR1 SGHAT and CDR2 FQNNGV. This CDR3 comprises 15 residues. In nucleotides, the CDR3 is TGTGCCAGCAGCCCCCGGGACAGGGACACCGGGGAGCTGTTTTTT. Protein: CASSPRDRDTGELFF.

The rearrangement links TRBV5-8 to TRBJ2-5, with D hard to call. Trimming removed 2 bases from V and 7 bases from J, with 3 bases in between. The CDR3 is 10 residues long. Germline loops: CDR1 SGHTS, CDR2 YDEGEE. DNA for the CDR3: TGTGCCAGCAGCTTTGGGACCCAGTACTTC. Amino acid sequence: CASSFGTQYF.

This chain uses TRBV30 with TRBJ1-1; tentatively, D is TRBD1 (6 bases). Germline-derived CDR1 and CDR2 are GTSNPN and SVGIG (reference sequence). Between the trimmed V and J ends, which lost 1 base and 6 bases, there was a span of 9 bases. There are 12 residues in the CDR3. CDR3 coding DNA: TGTGCCTGGAGTGGGGGGGGCCCTGAAGCTTTCTTT. Residues: CAWSGGGPEAFF.

The chain uses TRBV2 and TRBJ2-1; the match to TRBD2 covers 9 bases. The junction had 11 bases not matched to a gene; V was cut back by 7 bases and J by 7 bases. The CDR3 length is 15 residues. Germline V CDR1 and CDR2: SNHLY, FYNNEI. In DNA form, the CDR3 reads TGTGCCAGCATGCGGGAGGGCCATCAAAGGAATGAGCAGTTCTTC. Its translation: CASMREGHQRNEQFF.

This clone was counted once. The chain links TRBV4-3 to TRBJ1-4; D is possibly TRBD1 (5 bases). V lost 0 bases and J 5 bases, leaving 13 bases between the germline ends. The CDR3 is 16 amino acids. Germline V CDR1 and CDR2: LGHNA, YSLEER. The DNA for the CDR3 is TGCGCCAGCAGCCAAGATAAATCCCGGGGGAATGAAAAACTGTTTTTT. Translation: CASSQDKSRGNEKLFF.

This chain connects TRBV2 to TRBJ2-7; 8 nucleotides match TRBD2. CDR3 length: 12 amino acids. CDR1 SNHLY and CDR2 FYNNEI come from the germline V gene. Trimming removed 7 bases from V and 4 bases from J; junction bases left unmatched: 3. The CDR3 loop is CASKGLAYEQYF. The CDR3 DNA reads as TGTGCCAGCAAAGGACTAGCTTACGAGCAGTACTTC. Looking up the rest from reference TRBV2 and TRBJ2-7 gives the full variable domain: EPEVTQTPSHQVTQMGQEVILRCVPISNHLYFYWYRQILGQKVEFLVSFYNNEISEKSEIFDDQFSVERPDGSNFTLKIRSTKLEDSAMYFCASKGLAYEQYFGPGTRLTVT.

This sequence joins TRBV20-1 and TRBJ1-4; a possible D gene is TRBD1 (5 bases). V lost 3 bases and J lost 7, with 15 bases in between. The CDR3 extends over 14 amino acids. CDR1 DFQATT and CDR2 SNEGSKA come from the germline V gene (reference sequence). This CDR3 is CSASQQGRAEKLFF. As DNA, the CDR3 is TGCAGTGCTAGTCAGCAGGGTCGTGCTGAAAAACTGTTTTTT.

The chain links TRBV2 to TRBJ2-3; 7 bases agree with TRBD2. CDR3 length: 17 residues. Trimming at V came to 6 bases and at J to 3 bases, leaving 15 bases not matched to a gene. Germline assignment: CDR1 SNHLY and CDR2 FYNNEI. The CDR3 sequence: CASSEPKGAGRTDTQYF. The DNA for the CDR3 is TGTGCCAGCAGCGAACCAAAGGGAGCGGGAAGAACAGATACGCAGTATTTT.

The chain combines TRBV10-3 with TRBJ2-1; D is undetermined. Trimming shortened V by 4 bases and J by 7 bases, and 5 bases separated the two germline ends. The germline V gene encodes CDR1 ENHRY and CDR2 SYGVKD. The CDR3 has 11 amino acids. CDR3 sequence: CAISAANEQFF. For the CDR3, the DNA is TGTGCCATCAGTGCGGCGAATGAGCAGTTCTTC.

V and J are TRBV3-1 (or the pseudogene TRBV3-2) and TRBJ1-1; unclear D gene. V shed 1 base and J shed 4 bases, with 7 bases lying between them. Germline-derived CDR1 and CDR2 are LGHDT and YNNKEL (reference sequence). This CDR3 contains 13 residues. The CDR3 DNA sequence: TGTGCCAGCAGCCAAGGATCGGGCACTGAAGCTTTCTTT. It encodes CASSQGSGTEAFF.